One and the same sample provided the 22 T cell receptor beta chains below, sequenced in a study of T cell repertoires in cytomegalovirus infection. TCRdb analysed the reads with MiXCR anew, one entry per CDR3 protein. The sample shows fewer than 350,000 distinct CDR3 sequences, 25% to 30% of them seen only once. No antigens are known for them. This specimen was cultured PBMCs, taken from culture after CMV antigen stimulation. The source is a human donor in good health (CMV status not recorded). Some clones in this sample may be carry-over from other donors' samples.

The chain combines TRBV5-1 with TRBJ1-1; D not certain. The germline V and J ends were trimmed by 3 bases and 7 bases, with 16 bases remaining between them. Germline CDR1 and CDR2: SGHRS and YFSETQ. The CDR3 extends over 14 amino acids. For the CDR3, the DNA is TGCGCCAGCAGCTCAAACCGCGTGGATTATGAAGCTTTCTTT. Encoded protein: CASSSNRVDYEAFF.

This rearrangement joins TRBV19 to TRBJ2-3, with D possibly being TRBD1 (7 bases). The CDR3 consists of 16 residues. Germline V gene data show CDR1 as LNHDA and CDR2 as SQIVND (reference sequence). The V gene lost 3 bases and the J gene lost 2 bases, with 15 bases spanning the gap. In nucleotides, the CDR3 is TGTGCCAGTAGTATTGGAGGGGGCGCAATCACAGATACGCAGTATTTT. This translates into CASSIGGGAITDTQYF.

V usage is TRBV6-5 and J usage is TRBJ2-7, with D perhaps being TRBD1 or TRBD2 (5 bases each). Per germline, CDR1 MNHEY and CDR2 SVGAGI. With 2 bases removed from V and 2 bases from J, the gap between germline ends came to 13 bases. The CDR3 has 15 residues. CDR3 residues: CASSYVGQGAYEQYF. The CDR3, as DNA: TGTGCCAGCAGTTACGTGGGGCAGGGAGCCTACGAGCAGTACTTC.

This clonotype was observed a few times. CDR3 bases: TGTGCCATCACCTCGGACAGGCGGGATCAGCCCCAGCATTTT. Translated, it gives CAITSDRRDQPQHF. The V and J genes are TRBV10-3 and TRBJ1-5; 7 positions agree with TRBD1. The length of the CDR3 is 14 residues. Germline CDR1 is ENHRY and CDR2 is SYGVKD. J gave up 5 bases and V 7 bases, and 8 bases lay outside the gene matches.

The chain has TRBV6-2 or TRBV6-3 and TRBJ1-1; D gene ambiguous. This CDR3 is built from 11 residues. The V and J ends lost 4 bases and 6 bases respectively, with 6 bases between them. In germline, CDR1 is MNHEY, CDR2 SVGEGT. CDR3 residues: CASSWEAEAFF. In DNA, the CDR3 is TGTGCCAGCAGTTGGGAAGCTGAAGCTTTCTTT.

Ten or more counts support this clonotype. As DNA, the CDR3 is TGTGCCAGCAGTGTCGGGGAAGGCAATTCACCCCTCCACTTT. As protein: CASSVGEGNSPLHF. V usage is TRBV28 and J usage is TRBJ1-6; no firm D call. V lost 5 bases and J lost 7, with 12 bases in between. This CDR3 contains 14 residues. Germline assignment: CDR1 MDHEN and CDR2 SYDVKM.

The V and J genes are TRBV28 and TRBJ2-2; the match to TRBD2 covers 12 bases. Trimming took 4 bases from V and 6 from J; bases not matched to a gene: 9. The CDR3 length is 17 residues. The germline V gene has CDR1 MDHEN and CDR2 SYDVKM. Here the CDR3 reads CASSSPRLAGVAGELFF. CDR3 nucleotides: TGTGCCAGCAGTTCTCCCCGACTAGCGGGGGTCGCCGGGGAGCTGTTTTTT.

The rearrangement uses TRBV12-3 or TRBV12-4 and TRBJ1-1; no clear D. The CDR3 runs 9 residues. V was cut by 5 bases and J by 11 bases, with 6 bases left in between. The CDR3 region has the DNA TGTGCCAGCAGTACGGCTGCTTTCTTT. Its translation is CASSTAAFF.

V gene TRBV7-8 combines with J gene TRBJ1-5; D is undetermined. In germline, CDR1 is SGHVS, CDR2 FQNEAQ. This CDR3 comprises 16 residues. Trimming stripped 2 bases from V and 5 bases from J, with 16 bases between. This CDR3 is CASSLPPMGFDQPQHF. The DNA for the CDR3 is TGTGCCAGCAGCTTACCCCCAATGGGATTCGATCAGCCCCAGCATTTT.

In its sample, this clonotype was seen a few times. CDR3 bases: TGTGCCACCGGGACAGGGGGGGTAGGTGGCTACACCTTC. This gives the protein CATGTGGVGGYTF. This chain uses TRBV12-3 or TRBV12-4 with TRBJ1-2, with 11 bases lining up with TRBD1. The CDR3 is 13 amino acids. The V segment lost 10 bases and the J segment 7 bases; nucleotides outside the gene matches: 8.

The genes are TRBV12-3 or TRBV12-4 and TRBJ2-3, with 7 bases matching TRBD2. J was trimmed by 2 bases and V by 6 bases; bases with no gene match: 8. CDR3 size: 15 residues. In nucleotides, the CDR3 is TGTGCCAGCAGCCCAACTAGCGCCCACACAGATACGCAGTATTTT. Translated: CASSPTSAHTDTQYF.

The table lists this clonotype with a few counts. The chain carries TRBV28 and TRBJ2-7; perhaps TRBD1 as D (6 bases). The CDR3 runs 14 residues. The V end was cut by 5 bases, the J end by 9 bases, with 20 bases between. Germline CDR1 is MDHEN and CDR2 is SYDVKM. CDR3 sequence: CASSPGHLPTVQYF. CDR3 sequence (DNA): TGTGCCAGCAGTCCGGGACACCTACCTACCGTGCAGTACTTC.

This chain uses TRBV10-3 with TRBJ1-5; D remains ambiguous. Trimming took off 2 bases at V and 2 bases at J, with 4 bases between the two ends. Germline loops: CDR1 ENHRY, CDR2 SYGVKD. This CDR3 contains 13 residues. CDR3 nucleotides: TGTGCCATCAGTGAGACAGGCAATCAGCCCCAGCATTTT. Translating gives CAISETGNQPQHF.

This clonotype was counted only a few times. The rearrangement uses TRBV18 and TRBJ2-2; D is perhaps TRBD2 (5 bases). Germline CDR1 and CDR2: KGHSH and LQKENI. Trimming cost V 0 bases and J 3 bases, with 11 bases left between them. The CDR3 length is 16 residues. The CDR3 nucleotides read TGTGCCAGCTCACCACCCTCGGGGAGCGACACCGGGGAGCTGTTTTTT. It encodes CASSPPSGSDTGELFF.

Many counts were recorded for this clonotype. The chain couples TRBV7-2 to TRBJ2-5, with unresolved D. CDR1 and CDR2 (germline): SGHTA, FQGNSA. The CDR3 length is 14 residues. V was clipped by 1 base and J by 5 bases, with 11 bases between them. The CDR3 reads CASSLDVGTETQYF. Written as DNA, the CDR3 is TGTGCCAGCAGCTTAGATGTGGGAACGGAGACCCAGTACTTC.

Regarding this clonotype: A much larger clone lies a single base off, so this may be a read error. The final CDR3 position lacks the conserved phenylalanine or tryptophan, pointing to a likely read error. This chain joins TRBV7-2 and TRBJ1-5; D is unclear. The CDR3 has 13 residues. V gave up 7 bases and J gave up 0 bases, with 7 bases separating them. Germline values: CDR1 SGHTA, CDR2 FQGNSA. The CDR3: CASTDNSNQPQHL. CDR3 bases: TGTGCCAGCACAGACAATAGCAATCAGCCCCAGCATTTA.

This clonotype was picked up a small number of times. The CDR3 loop is CASSFHGGAANTEAFF. As DNA, the CDR3 is TGTGCCAGCAGCTTTCATGGGGGGGCGGCGAACACTGAAGCTTTCTTT. V usage is TRBV6-1 and J usage is TRBJ1-1, with a weak D call TRBD1 (6 bases). V was cut by 6 bases and J by 1 base, with 18 bases left in between. From germline, CDR1 is MNHNS and CDR2 SASEGT. CDR3 length: 16 amino acids.

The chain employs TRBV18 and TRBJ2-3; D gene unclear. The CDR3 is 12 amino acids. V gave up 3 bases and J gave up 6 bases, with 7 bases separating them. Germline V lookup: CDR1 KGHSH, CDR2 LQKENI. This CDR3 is CASSPDQDTQYF. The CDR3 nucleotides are TGTGCCAGCTCACCCGACCAGGATACGCAGTATTTT.

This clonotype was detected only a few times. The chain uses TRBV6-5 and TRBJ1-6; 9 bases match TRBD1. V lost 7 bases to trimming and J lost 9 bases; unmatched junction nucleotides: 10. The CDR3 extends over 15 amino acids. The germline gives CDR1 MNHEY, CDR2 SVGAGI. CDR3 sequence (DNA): TGTGCCAGCACCGGAACCGGGACAGGGATTTCACCCCTCCACTTT. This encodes CASTGTGTGISPLHF.

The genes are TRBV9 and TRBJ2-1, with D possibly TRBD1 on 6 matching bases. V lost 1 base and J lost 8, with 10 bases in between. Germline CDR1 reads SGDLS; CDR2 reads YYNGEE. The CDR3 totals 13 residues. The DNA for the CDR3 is TGTGCCAGCAGCGTACGGACAGAAGATGAGCAGTTCTTC. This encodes CASSVRTEDEQFF.

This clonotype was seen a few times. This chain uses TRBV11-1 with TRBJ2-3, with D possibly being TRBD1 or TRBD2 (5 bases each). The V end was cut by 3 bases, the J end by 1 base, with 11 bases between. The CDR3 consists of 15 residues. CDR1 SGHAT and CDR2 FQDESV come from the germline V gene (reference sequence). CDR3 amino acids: CASSFFQGGTDTQYF. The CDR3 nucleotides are TGTGCCAGCAGCTTCTTCCAGGGAGGCACAGATACGCAGTATTTT.

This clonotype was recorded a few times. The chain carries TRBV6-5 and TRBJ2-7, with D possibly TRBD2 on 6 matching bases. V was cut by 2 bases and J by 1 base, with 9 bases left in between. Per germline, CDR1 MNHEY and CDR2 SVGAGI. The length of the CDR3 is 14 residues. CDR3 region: CASSYRDSSYEQYF. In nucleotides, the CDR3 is TGTGCCAGCAGTTACAGGGACTCTTCCTACGAGCAGTACTTC.